Detailed here is one T cell receptor (beta chain). The antigen remains undetermined. This record belongs to a study of cytomegalovirus exposure and HLA in healthy donors. Overall study results and limits: In a later analysis, across HLA loci, associated TCR counts were highest for DRB1, lowest for HLA-C. Reported findings show TCR beta sequences accurately forecast HLA-A and HLA-B alleles in most subjects. Three CMV-associated chains proved CMV antigen-specific in vitro. Among the sequence variants, a highly shared cluster was likely an artifact of sequencing.

Primers for the PCR totalled 60 Vbeta and 13 Jbeta. Assay: immunoSEQ multiplex PCR; the TCRdb copy retains only in-frame clones and omits some. The sample carries about 190,000 clones, 60% to 85% recorded once. Per the germline V gene, CDR1 is SGHTA and CDR2 is FQGNSA. With 4 bases removed from V and 0 bases from J, the gap between germline ends came to 10 bases. The CDR3 sequence is 15 residues long. V usage is TRBV7-2 and J usage is TRBJ1-3, with a tentative D call TRBD1 (5 bases). Input material: PBMCs. This TCR was recovered from a woman aged 35 to 49 in good health and CMV-seronegative. CDR3 in amino acids: CASSWEGSSGNTIYF. CDR3 bases: TGTGCCAGCAGCTGGGAGGGGAGCTCTGGAAACACCATATATTTT.